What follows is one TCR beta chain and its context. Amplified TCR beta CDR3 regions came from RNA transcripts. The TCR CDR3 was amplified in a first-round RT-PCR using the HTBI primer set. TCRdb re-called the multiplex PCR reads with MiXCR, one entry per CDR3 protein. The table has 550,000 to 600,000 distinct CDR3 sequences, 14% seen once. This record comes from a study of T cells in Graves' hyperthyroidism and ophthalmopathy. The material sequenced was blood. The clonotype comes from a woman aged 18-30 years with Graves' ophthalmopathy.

The chain's CDR3 is CASSQGVAGDREQFF. Written as DNA, the CDR3 is TGCGCCAGCAGCCAAGGAGTAGCGGGAGACCGTGAGCAGTTCTTC. The chain joins TRBV4-3 to TRBJ2-1, with 9 bases aligning to TRBD2. The CDR3 runs 15 residues. Per the germline V gene, CDR1 is LGHNA and CDR2 is YSLEER. V lost 1 base, J lost 9 bases, and 7 bases stayed unmatched.